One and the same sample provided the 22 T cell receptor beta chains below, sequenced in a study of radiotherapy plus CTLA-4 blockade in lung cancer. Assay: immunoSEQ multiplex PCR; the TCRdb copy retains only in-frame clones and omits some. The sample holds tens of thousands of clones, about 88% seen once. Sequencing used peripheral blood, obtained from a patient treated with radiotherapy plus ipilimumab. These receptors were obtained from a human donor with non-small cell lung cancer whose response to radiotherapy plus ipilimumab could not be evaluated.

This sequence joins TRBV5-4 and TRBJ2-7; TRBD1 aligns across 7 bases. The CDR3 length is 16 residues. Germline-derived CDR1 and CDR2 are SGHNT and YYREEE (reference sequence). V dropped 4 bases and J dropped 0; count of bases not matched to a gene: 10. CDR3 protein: CASSPTTGQNSYEQYF. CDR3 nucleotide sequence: TGTGCCAGCAGCCCCACGACGGGACAGAACTCCTACGAGCAGTACTTC.

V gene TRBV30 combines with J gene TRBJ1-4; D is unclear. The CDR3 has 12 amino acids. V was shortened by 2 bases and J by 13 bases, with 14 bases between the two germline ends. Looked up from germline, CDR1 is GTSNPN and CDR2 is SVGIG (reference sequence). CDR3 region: CAWSLIGVGLFF. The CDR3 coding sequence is TGTGCCTGGAGTCTCATAGGAGTCGGACTGTTTTTT.

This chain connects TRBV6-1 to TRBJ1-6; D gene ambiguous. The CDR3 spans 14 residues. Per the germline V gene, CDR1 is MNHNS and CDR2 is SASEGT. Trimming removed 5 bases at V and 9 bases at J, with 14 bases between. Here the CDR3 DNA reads TGTGCCAGCAGTTCCTCCGGTATGAGTTCACCCCTCCACTTT. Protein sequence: CASSSSGMSSPLHF.

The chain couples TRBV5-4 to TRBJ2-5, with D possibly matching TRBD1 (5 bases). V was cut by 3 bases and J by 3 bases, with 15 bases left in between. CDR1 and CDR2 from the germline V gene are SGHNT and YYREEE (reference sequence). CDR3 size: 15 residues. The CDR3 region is CASSSDLQGEETQYF. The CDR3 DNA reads TGTGCCAGCAGCTCCGACCTTCAGGGTGAAGAGACCCAGTACTTC.

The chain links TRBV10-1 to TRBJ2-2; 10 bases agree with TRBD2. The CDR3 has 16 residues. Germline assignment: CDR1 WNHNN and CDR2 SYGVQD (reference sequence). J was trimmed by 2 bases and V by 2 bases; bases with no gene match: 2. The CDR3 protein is CASSETSGANTGELFF. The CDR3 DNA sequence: TGCGCCAGCAGTGAGACTAGCGGGGCAAACACCGGGGAGCTGTTTTTT.

CDR3 region: CASSLGASGGAGTQYF. The CDR3 nucleotides are TGTGCCAGCAGCTTAGGGGCTAGCGGGGGGGCCGGTACGCAGTATTTT. The chain couples TRBV7-2 to TRBJ2-3; 12 nucleotides match TRBD2. The germline V gene encodes CDR1 SGHTA and CDR2 FQGNSA. The V and J ends lost 1 base and 8 bases, in that order; junction bases with no gene match: 7. The length of the CDR3 is 16 residues.

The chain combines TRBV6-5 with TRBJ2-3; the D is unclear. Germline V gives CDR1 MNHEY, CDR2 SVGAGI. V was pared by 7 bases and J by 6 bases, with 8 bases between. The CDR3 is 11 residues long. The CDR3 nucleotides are TGTGCCAGCACGAGCAGGGATACGCAGTATTTT. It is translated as CASTSRDTQYF.

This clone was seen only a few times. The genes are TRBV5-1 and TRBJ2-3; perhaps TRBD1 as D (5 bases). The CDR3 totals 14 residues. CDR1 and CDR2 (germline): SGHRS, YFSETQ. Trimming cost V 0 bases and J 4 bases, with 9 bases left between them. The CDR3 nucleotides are TGCGCCAGCAGCTTGGCAGGGTTCTCAGATACGCAGTATTTT. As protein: CASSLAGFSDTQYF.

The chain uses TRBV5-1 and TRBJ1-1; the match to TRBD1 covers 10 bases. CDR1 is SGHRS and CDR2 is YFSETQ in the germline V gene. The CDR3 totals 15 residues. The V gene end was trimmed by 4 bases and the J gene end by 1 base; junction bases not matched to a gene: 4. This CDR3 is CASSGGTGANTEAFF. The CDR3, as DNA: TGCGCCAGCAGCGGGGGGACAGGGGCGAACACTGAAGCTTTCTTT. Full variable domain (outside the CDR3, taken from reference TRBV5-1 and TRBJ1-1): KAGVTQTPRYLIKTRGQQVTLSCSPISGHRSVSWYQQTPGQGLQFLFEYFSETQRNKGNFPGRFSGRQFSNSRSEMNVSTLELGDSALYLCASSGGTGANTEAFFGQGTRLTVV.

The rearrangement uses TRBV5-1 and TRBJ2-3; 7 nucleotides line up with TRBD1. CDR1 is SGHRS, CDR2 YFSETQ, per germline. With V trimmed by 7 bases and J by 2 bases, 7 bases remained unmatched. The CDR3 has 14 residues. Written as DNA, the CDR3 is TGCGCCAGCCAGACAGGGTTCCTCACAGATACGCAGTATTTT. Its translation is CASQTGFLTDTQYF. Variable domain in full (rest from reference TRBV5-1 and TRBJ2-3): KAGVTQTPRYLIKTRGQQVTLSCSPISGHRSVSWYQQTPGQGLQFLFEYFSETQRNKGNFPGRFSGRQFSNSRSEMNVSTLELGDSALYLCASQTGFLTDTQYFGPGTRLTVL.

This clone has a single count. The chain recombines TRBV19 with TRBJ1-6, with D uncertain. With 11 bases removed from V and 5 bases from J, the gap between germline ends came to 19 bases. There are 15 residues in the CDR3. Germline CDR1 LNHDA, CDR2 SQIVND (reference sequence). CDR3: CARALVPWDNSPLHF. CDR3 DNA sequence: TGTGCCCGTGCCCTAGTTCCTTGGGATAATTCACCCCTCCACTTT.

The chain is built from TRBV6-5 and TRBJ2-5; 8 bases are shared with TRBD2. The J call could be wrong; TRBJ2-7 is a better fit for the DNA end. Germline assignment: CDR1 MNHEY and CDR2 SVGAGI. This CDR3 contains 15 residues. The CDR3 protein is CASSLSGGRAVEQYF. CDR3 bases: TGTGCCAGCAGCCTATCGGGGGGGAGGGCCGTCGAGCAGTACTTC.

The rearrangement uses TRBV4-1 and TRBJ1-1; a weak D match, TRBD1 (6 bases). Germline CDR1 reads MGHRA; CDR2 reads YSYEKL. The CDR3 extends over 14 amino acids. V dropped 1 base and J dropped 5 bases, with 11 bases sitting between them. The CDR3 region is CASSQVPRGTEAFF. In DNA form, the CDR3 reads TGCGCCAGCAGCCAAGTTCCCAGGGGTACTGAAGCTTTCTTT.

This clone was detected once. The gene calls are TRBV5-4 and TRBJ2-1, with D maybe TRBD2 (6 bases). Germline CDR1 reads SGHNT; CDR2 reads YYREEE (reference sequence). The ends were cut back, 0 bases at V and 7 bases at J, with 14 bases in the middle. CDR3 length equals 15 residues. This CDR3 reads CASSLGREIWNEQFF. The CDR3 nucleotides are TGTGCCAGCAGCTTGGGGAGGGAGATTTGGAATGAGCAGTTCTTC.

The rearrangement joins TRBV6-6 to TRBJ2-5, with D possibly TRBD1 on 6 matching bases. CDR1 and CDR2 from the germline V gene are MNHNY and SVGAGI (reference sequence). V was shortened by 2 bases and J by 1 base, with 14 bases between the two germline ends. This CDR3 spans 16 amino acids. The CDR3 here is CASSYTQGQPQETQYF. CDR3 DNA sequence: TGTGCCAGCAGTTACACTCAGGGGCAACCCCAAGAGACCCAGTACTTC.

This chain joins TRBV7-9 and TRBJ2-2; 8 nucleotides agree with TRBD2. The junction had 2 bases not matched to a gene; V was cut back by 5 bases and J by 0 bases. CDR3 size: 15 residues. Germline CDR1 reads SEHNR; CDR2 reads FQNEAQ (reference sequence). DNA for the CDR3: TGTGCCAGCAGCCCGGGGGGGGCGAACACCGGGGAGCTGTTTTTT. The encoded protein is CASSPGGANTGELFF.

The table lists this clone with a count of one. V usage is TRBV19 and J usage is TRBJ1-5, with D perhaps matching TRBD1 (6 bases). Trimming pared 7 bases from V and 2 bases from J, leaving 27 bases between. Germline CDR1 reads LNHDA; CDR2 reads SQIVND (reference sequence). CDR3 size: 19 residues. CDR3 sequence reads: CASTPARTEGIGGNQPQHF. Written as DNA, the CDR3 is TGTGCCAGTACCCCAGCCCGGACAGAAGGCATCGGGGGCAATCAGCCCCAGCATTTT.

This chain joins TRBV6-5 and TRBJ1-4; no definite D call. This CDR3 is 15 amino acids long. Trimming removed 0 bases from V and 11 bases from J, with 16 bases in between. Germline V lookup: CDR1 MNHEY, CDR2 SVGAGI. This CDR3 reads CASSYSRPGMSKLFF. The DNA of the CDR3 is TGTGCCAGCAGTTACTCGAGGCCGGGAATGAGTAAACTGTTTTTT.

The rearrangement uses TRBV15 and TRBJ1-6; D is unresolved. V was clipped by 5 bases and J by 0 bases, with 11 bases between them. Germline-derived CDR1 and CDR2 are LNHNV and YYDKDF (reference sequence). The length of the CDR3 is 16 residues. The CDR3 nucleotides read TGTGCCACCAGCCCCCGGTACAGCTCCTATAATTCACCCCTCCACTTT. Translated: CATSPRYSSYNSPLHF.

CDR3 bases: TGTGCCAGCAGCTTCGACAGCGGGGGCGGGGAGCTGTTTTTT. Residues: CASSFDSGGGELFF. The chain recombines TRBV7-2 with TRBJ2-2; 8 bases are shared with TRBD2. V shed 3 bases and J 7 bases; nucleotides not matched to a gene: 4. The CDR3 has 14 amino acids. Germline V gene lookup returns CDR1 SGHTA and CDR2 FQGNSA. Complete variable domain (other parts from reference TRBV7-2 and TRBJ2-2): GAGVSQSPSNKVTEKGKDVELRCDPISGHTALYWYRQSLGQGLEFLIYFQGNSAPDKSGLPSDRFSAERTGGSVSTLTIQRTQQEDSAVYLCASSFDSGGGELFFGEGSRLTVL.

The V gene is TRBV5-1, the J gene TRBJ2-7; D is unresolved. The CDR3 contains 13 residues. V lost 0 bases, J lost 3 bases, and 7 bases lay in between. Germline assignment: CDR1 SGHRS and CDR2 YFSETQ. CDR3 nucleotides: TGCGCCAGCAGCTTGGGCGCTTACTACGAGCAGTACTTC. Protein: CASSLGAYYEQYF.

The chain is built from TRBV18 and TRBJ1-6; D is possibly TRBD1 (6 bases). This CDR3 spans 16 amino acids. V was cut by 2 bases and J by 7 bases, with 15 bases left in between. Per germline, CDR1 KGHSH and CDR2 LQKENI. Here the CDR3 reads CASSPDSQGKNSPLHF. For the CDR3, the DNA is TGTGCCAGCTCACCAGATAGCCAGGGGAAGAATTCACCCCTCCACTTT.